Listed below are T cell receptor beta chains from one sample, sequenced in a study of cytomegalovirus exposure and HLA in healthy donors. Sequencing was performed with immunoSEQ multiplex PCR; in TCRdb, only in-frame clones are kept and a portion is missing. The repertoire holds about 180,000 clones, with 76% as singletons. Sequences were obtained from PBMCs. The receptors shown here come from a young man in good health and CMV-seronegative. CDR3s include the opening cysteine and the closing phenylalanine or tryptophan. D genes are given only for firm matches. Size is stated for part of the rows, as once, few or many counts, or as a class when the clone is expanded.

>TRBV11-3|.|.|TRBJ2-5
TGTGCCAGCAGCTTAGGGAGTAAGGAGACCCAGTACTTC
CASSLGSKETQYF
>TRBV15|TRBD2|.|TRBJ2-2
TGTGCCACCAGCAGAGGGCGCCGCGGGGGGGCTGGCGGGGAGCTGTTTTTT
CATSRGRRGGAGGELFF
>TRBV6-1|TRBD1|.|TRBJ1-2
TGTGCCAGCAGTCGGACAGGCAACTATGGCTACACCTTC
CASSRTGNYGYTF
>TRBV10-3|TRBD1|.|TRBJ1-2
TGTGCCATCAGTGGATTGACAGGGGTGGTCTATGGCTACACCTTC
CAISGLTGVVYGYTF
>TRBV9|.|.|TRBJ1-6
TGTGCCAGCAGCCCAAGGAGCAGGGGTACTGATTCACCCCTCCACTTT
CASSPRSRGTDSPLHF
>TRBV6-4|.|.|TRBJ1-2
TGTGCCAGCACCCTTCACCATAGCTATGGCTACACCTTC
CASTLHHSYGYTF
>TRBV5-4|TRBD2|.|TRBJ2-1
TGTGCCAGCAGCGGCATCGGACTAGGTCTCTACAATGAGCAGTTCTTC
CASSGIGLGLYNEQFF
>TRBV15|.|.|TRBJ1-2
TGTGCCACCAGCTCAGAACGGGAAGGGCTTAGGTATGGCTACACCTTC
CATSSEREGLRYGYTF
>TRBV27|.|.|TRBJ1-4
TGTGCCAGCAGTTGGAGGCAACCAACTAATGAAAAACTGTTTTTT
CASSWRQPTNEKLFF
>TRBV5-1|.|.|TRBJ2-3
TGCGCCAGCTTCCAAGGACAGAGCACAGATACGCAGTATTTT
CASFQGQSTDTQYF
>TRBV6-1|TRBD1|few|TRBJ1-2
TGTGCCAGCAGTGATGCGTGGGACAGGGGGCTAAGTGGCTACACCTTC
CASSDAWDRGLSGYTF
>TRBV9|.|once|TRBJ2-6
TGTGCCAGCAGCGCGACAGCCTCTGGGGCCAACGTCCTGACTTTC
CASSATASGANVLTF
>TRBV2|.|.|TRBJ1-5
TGTGCCAGCACCCGCCAACGACCTATACAGAGGGGCAATCAGCCCCAGCATTTT
CASTRQRPIQRGNQPQHF
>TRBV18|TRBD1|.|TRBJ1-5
TGTGCCAGCTCACCCCGGGAGGGCGCGGGACAGGGTAACAATCAGCCCCAGCATTTT
CASSPREGAGQGNNQPQHF
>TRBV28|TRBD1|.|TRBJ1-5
TGTGCCAGCAAAGCCGGGACAGATTATCAGCCCCAGCATTTT
CASKAGTDYQPQHF
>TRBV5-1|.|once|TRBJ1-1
TGCGCCAGCAGCTTGGAGGGGTCGAACACTGAAGCTTTCTTT
CASSLEGSNTEAFF
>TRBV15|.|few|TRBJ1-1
TGTGCCACCAGCAGCCGCACTAGGGGCAGGGGAGTTTTCAACACTGAAGCTTTCTTT
CATSSRTRGRGVFNTEAFF
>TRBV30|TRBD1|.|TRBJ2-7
TGTGCCTGCCGAAAACAGGGGGCAGGATACGAGCAGTACTTC
CACRKQGAGYEQYF
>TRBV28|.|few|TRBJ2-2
TGTGCCAGCAGTTTATTGCCGGGGACCGGGGAGCTGTTTTTT
CASSLLPGTGELFF
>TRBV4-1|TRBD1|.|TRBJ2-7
TGCGCCAGCAGCGACAGGGGGATCAATACCCCCGAGCAGTACTTC
CASSDRGINTPEQYF
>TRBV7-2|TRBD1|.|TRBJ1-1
TGTGCCAGCACCCCCAGCGGGACAGGGCACACTGAAGCTTTCTTT
CASTPSGTGHTEAFF
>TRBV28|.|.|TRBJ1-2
TGTGCCAGCAGGAGAGGTAGCTACACCTTC
CASRRGSYTF
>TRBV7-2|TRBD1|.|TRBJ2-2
TGTGCCAGCAGGATCCCCGGGACAGACAGCACCGGGGAGCTGTTTTTT
CASRIPGTDSTGELFF
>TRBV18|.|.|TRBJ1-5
TGTGCCAGCTCACCGAGACCAATCTCAGGGAGGGCTAGGAGCAATCAGCCCCAGCATTTT
CASSPRPISGRARSNQPQHF
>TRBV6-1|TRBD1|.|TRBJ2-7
TGTGCCAGCAGTGCCCACTCAGGGGGCGCCCCCTACGAGCAGTACTTC
CASSAHSGGAPYEQYF
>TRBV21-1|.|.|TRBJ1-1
TGTGCCAGCATTGTGCGGACAGACGCCAAGAACACTGAAGCTTTCTTT
CASIVRTDAKNTEAFF